The clone carrying this TCR beta chain has at least ten counts. The data stem from a study of human T cells and chemical hapten exposure. Study at large: From small differences in pooled library volume came most of the variation in per-sample TCR yields.

Each cDNA molecule in the library carried unique molecular identifiers. In TCRdb, the RACE reads were re-called with MiXCR into one record per CDR3 protein. The sample holds 350,000 to 400,000 distinct CDR3 sequences, approximately 5.1% seen once. Noted time point: pre-sensitization, week 0. Treatment denoted: therapeutic diphenylcyclopropenone sensitization with weekly scalp DPC. Donation of samples came from alopecia patients who were 18 to 70 years old and suitable for DPC. CDR3 size: 14 residues. The junction had 10 bases not matched to a gene; V was cut back by 3 bases and J by 11 bases. The sequencing used whole blood, collected in connection with sensitization to the hapten diphenylcyclopropenone (DPC). This clonotype was sampled from a woman between 50 and 59 years old with alopecia areata. Some clones in this sample may be carry-over from other donors' samples. This sequence joins TRBV12-3 or TRBV12-4 and TRBJ1-5; 7 nucleotides line up with TRBD1. CDR3 region: CASSLGTVGLAQHF. In nucleotides, the CDR3 is TGTGCCAGCAGTTTGGGGACAGTGGGGTTGGCCCAGCATTTT.